This TCR beta chain was documented in a study of cytomegalovirus exposure and HLA in healthy donors. Only one count was recorded for this clone. Both 60 Vbeta primers and 13 Jbeta primers went into the PCR. Only in-frame clones appear in the TCRdb table, and some are missing; sequencing was by immunoSEQ multiplex PCR. The repertoire consists of 74,000 or so clones, with roughly two thirds occurring once and the leading ten covering 2% to 2.5%. This CDR3 has 16 residues. V was pared by 5 bases and J by 4 bases, with 15 bases between. Germline assignment: CDR1 SGHTA and CDR2 FQGNSA. The sample comprised PBMCs. The gene calls are TRBV7-2 and TRBJ1-6; D is possibly TRBD1 (6 bases). The sequence was obtained from a young woman in good health and CMV-seronegative. The CDR3 nucleotides are TGTGCCAGCAGCCAGGCGGGGGGGCGGTATAATTCACCCCTCCACTTT. It codes for CASSQAGGRYNSPLHF.